These 13 T cell receptor beta chains were all obtained from the same sample, sequenced in a study of PD-1 blockade in mismatch repair-deficient tumors (dated by TCRdb to about 2017). The library was prepared using the immunoSEQ multiplex PCR assay. Here the immuneACCESS table is served through TCRdb, limited to in-frame sequences with V and J called. Missing clones are a known gap in these copies; in checked studies unresolved V genes cover under half, and the rest lacks a known reason. The sample table lists under 85,000 clones, 70% to 85% of them with a count of one. Together, the top ten hold about 5% of the sample. The sequencing here drew on peripheral blood, taken 2 weeks after starting pembrolizumab. These TCRs come from an adult with mismatch repair-deficient cancer.

The chain combines TRBV29-1 with TRBJ2-7; 7 nucleotides align to TRBD1. Germline V lookup: CDR1 SQVTM, CDR2 ANQGSEA. The CDR3 runs 13 residues. J gave up 5 bases and V 4 bases, and 8 bases lay outside the gene matches. CDR3 in amino acids: CSVARGSLDEQYF. CDR3 coding DNA: TGCAGCGTTGCCAGGGGGTCTTTGGACGAGCAGTACTTC.

The chain is built from TRBV30 and TRBJ2-7, with unresolved D. Deletions cut 2 bases from V and 0 bases from J, with 11 bases between. CDR3 length: 14 amino acids. Germline values: CDR1 GTSNPN, CDR2 SVGIG (reference sequence). CDR3 DNA: TGTGCCTGGAGTCCGCCCCGTTCCTCCTACGAGCAGTACTTC. Its protein is CAWSPPRSSYEQYF.

The chain uses TRBV2 and TRBJ2-1; D is uncertain. Germline-derived CDR1 and CDR2 are SNHLY and FYNNEI. V gave up 3 bases and J gave up 3 bases, with 9 bases separating them. The CDR3 is 14 residues long. Here the CDR3 DNA reads TGTGCCAGCAGTGATGTGGCGGACTACAATGAGCAGTTCTTC. Protein product: CASSDVADYNEQFF.

The J gene is TRBJ2-3, the V gene TRBV10-3; the match to TRBD2 covers 11 bases. Germline V gene lookup returns CDR1 ENHRY and CDR2 SYGVKD. The CDR3 contains 15 residues. V was clipped by 6 bases and J by 3 bases; unmatched bases: 5. The CDR3 region has the DNA TGTGCCATCAGGGCGGGACTAGCGGTGACAGATACGCAGTATTTT. Amino acids: CAIRAGLAVTDTQYF.

The CDR3 nucleotides are TGTGCCAGCAGCCAAGTCTTAGCGGGGGCCAAAAACATTCAGTACTTC. Translated, it gives CASSQVLAGAKNIQYF. The chain is built from TRBV4-2 and TRBJ2-4; TRBD2 aligns across 8 bases. CDR1 and CDR2 from the germline V gene are LGHNA and YNFKEQ. The junction had 3 bases not matched to a gene; V was cut back by 1 base and J by 1 base. The CDR3 runs 16 residues.

The chain is built from TRBV5-1 and TRBJ2-3; 15 nucleotides match TRBD2. The V gene's germline CDR1 is SGHRS and CDR2 YFSETQ. Losses at the gene ends were 3 bases for V and 4 bases for J; bases not matched to a gene: 6. This CDR3 has 17 amino acids. The CDR3: CASSYRTSGRVADTQYF. CDR3 DNA: TGCGCCAGCAGCTACCGGACTAGCGGGAGGGTCGCAGATACGCAGTATTTT.

V and J are TRBV9 and TRBJ2-3; D could derive from TRBD1 or TRBD2 (5 bases each). Germline lookup yields CDR1 SGDLS and CDR2 YYNGEE. CDR3 length: 15 residues. V was cut by 1 base and J by 0 bases, with 9 bases left in between. The CDR3 bases are TGTGCCAGCAGCGTAAGGGACGAGAGCACAGATACGCAGTATTTT. This translates into CASSVRDESTDTQYF. Variable domain in full (rest from reference TRBV9 and TRBJ2-3): DSGVTQTPKHLITATGQRVTLRCSPRSGDLSVYWYQQSLDQGLQFLIQYYNGEERAKGNILERFSAQQFPDLHSELNLSSLELGDSALYFCASSVRDESTDTQYFGPGTRLTVL.

The chain recombines TRBV10-3 with TRBJ2-7; 8 nucleotides line up with TRBD2. V lost 5 bases, J lost 1 base, and 10 bases stayed unmatched. Looked up from germline, CDR1 is ENHRY and CDR2 is SYGVKD. The length of the CDR3 is 16 residues. DNA for the CDR3: TGTGCCATCAGTCCCAGCCTAGCGGGCGATTCCTACGAGCAGTACTTC. This codes for CAISPSLAGDSYEQYF.

This sequence joins TRBV10-2 and TRBJ1-2; TRBD1 might be the D (5 bases). The CDR3 contains 15 residues. V lost 6 bases, J lost 6 bases, and 20 bases lay in between. Per germline, CDR1 WSHSY and CDR2 SAAADI. DNA for the CDR3: TGCGCCAGCAGCGAATTATCCGGGACCGACAATGGCTACACCTTC. This gives the protein CASSELSGTDNGYTF.

The genes are TRBV2 and TRBJ2-5; 8 bases match TRBD2. V lost 4 bases, J lost 4 bases, and 2 bases stayed unmatched. Germline V gene data show CDR1 as SNHLY and CDR2 as FYNNEI. This CDR3 contains 13 residues. The CDR3 sequence is CASSGTSGETQYF. CDR3 nucleotide sequence: TGTGCCAGCAGTGGTACTAGCGGAGAGACCCAGTACTTC.

This chain links TRBV11-1 with TRBJ2-2; 7 bases align to TRBD1. Looked up from germline, CDR1 is SGHAT and CDR2 is FQDESV (reference sequence). There are 14 residues in the CDR3. J gave up 6 bases and V 5 bases, and 6 bases lay outside the gene matches. CDR3 nucleotide sequence: TGTGCCAGCAGCGCCCGACAGGGAGCCGGGGAGCTGTTTTTT. Its protein is CASSARQGAGELFF.

In its sample, this clone was seen a few times. The genes are TRBV9 and TRBJ2-7, with 8 positions matching TRBD1. The junction had 8 bases not matched to a gene; V was cut back by 4 bases and J by 5 bases. The CDR3 loop spans 14 amino acids. Germline V gene lookup returns CDR1 SGDLS and CDR2 YYNGEE. In nucleotides, the CDR3 is TGTGCCAGCAGCACCACAGGGGGACTGGACGAGCAGTACTTC. Amino acids: CASSTTGGLDEQYF.

The rearrangement uses TRBV7-9 and TRBJ2-2; 12 bases match TRBD2. The CDR3 is made up of 19 amino acids. The V gene's germline CDR1 is SEHNR and CDR2 FQNEAQ (reference sequence). V was clipped by 5 bases and J by 7 bases; unmatched bases: 17. Written as DNA, the CDR3 is TGTGCCAGCAGCCCCCTGCCTTTGACTAGCGGGAGTACCGGCGGGGAGCTGTTTTTT. Translating gives CASSPLPLTSGSTGGELFF.